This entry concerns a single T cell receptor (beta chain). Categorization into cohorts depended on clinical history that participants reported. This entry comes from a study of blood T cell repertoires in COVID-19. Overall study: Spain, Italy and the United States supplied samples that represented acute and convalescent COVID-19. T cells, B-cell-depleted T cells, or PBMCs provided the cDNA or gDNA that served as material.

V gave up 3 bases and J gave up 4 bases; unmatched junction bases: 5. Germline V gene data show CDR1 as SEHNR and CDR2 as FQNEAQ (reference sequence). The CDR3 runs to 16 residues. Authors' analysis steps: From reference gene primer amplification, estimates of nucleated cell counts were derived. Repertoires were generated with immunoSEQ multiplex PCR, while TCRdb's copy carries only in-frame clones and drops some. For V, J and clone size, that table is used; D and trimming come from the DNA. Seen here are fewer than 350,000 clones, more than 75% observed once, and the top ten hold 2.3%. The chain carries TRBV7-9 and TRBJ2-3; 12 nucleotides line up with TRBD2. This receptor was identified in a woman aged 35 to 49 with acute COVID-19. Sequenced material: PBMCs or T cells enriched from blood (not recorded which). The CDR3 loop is CASSFGLAGSSDTQYF. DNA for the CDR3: TGTGCCAGCAGCTTTGGACTAGCGGGGAGCTCAGATACGCAGTATTTT.